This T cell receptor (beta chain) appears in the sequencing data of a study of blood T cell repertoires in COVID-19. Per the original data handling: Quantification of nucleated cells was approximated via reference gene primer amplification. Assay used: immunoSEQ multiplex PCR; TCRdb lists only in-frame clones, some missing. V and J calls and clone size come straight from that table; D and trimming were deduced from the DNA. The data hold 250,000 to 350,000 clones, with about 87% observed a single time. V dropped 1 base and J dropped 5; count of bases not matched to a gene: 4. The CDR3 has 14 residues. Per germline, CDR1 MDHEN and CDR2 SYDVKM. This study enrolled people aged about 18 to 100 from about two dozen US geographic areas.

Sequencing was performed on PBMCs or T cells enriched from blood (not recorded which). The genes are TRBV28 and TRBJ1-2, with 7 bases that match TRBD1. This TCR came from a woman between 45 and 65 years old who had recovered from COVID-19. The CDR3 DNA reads TGTGCCAGCAGTTTATCGGGACAGATTTATGGCTACACCTTC. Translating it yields CASSLSGQIYGYTF.